This paragraph reports one T cell receptor (beta chain). This sample stems from a study of brain T cells in children with intractable seizures. Per germline, CDR1 SGHVS and CDR2 FQNEAQ. The CDR3 is made up of 18 amino acids. V shed 1 base and J shed 0 bases, with 13 bases lying between them. TCRdb keeps only in-frame clones here, not all; method: immunoSEQ multiplex PCR. The repertoire holds 300,000 to 400,000 clones, over 85% seen once, with roughly 5.8% in the top ten. Stated time point: blood from clinic visit 5 months post-surgery; TSC patient then seizure free. This rearrangement joins TRBV7-8 to TRBJ1-6; D call uncertain. This TCR was recovered from a boy younger than two with tuberous sclerosis and intractable seizures. The sample in question was peripheral blood, obtained roughly 5 months after surgery. The CDR3 region has the DNA TGTGCCAGCAGCTTAGACAGTCTCGATCGCTCCTATAATTCACCCCTCCACTTT. This encodes CASSLDSLDRSYNSPLHF.